The rows below give T cell receptor beta chains drawn from one sample of a study of blood T cell repertoires in COVID-19. TCRdb keeps only in-frame clones here, not all; method: immunoSEQ multiplex PCR. The table lists 250,000 to 300,000 clones, roughly nine tenths of them singletons. The sequenced sample was peripheral blood. The receptors stem from a woman between 45 and 60 years old who had recovered from COVID-19. CDR3s include the opening cysteine and the closing phenylalanine or tryptophan. D genes are given only for firm matches. Some rows mark clone size as missing; the rest say once, few, many or name a class of expanded clone.

v_gene	d_gene	abundance	j_gene	CDR3nt	CDR3aa
TRBV19	TRBD1	NA	TRBJ1-3	TGTGCCAGTACCCTCCGGGACAGGACTTACTCTGGAAACACCATATATTTT	CASTLRDRTYSGNTIYF
TRBV2	NA	NA	TRBJ1-2	TGTGCCAGCAGCGACGACAGGTCGCTGGACACCTTC	CASSDDRSLDTF
TRBV27	TRBD1	NA	TRBJ1-5	TGTGCCAGCAGCCGCCGCTCCGGGACAGGAGCTAATAGCAATCAGCCCCAGCATTTT	CASSRRSGTGANSNQPQHF
TRBV6-2/TRBV6-3	TRBD2	NA	TRBJ2-7	TGTGCCAGCAGTCGACTAGCGGGCGGCTCCTACGAGCAGTACTTC	CASSRLAGGSYEQYF
TRBV29-1	NA	NA	TRBJ2-2	TGCAGCGTTGTTAGAGTGAACACCGGGGAGCTGTTTTTT	CSVVRVNTGELFF
TRBV6-5	NA	many	TRBJ1-5	TGTGCCAGCAGCGAGTCGAGCAATCAGCCCCAGCATTTT	CASSESSNQPQHF
TRBV27	TRBD2	NA	TRBJ2-1	TGTGCCAGCAGTTTACGAGCGGGGGGGCCACGGCCCAATGAGCAGTTCTTC	CASSLRAGGPRPNEQFF
TRBV29-1	TRBD1	NA	TRBJ1-2	TGCAGCGCTCGAGAGACGGGGACAGGGGGTCGCGACTATGGCTACACCTTC	CSARETGTGGRDYGYTF
TRBV14	NA	NA	TRBJ1-1	TGTGCCAGCAGCCAACTAGTGGTACCGAACACTGAAGCTTTCTTT	CASSQLVVPNTEAFF
TRBV6-5	NA	NA	TRBJ2-3	TGTGCCAGCAGTAGGACAGCTCAAGGTACGCAGTATTTT	CASSRTAQGTQYF
TRBV6-5	NA	NA	TRBJ2-1	TGTGCCAGCAGTCCGGACAGTTACTCCTACAATGAGCAGTTCTTC	CASSPDSYSYNEQFF
TRBV19	TRBD1	NA	TRBJ1-6	TGTGCCAGTAGTATAGAAAGCCGGACAGGACATAATTCACCCCTCCACTTT	CASSIESRTGHNSPLHF
TRBV28	NA	NA	TRBJ1-5	TGTGCCAGACCCGGGACGGGACTTTATAGCAATCAGCCCCAGCATTTT	CARPGTGLYSNQPQHF
TRBV30	NA	NA	TRBJ2-6	TGTGCCAGCGAGGCCGTGGGGGCCAACGTCCTGACTTTC	CASEAVGANVLTF
TRBV4-1	TRBD2	NA	TRBJ2-3	TGCGCCAGCAGCCAAGAGGGGGGTAGCGGGAGAACAGATACGCAGTATTTT	CASSQEGGSGRTDTQYF
TRBV10-3	TRBD1	NA	TRBJ1-3	TGTGCCACCTTACAGGGGGCTGGAAACACCATATATTTT	CATLQGAGNTIYF
TRBV5-1	TRBD2	NA	TRBJ2-1	TGCGCCAGCAGCTTGGGCAGACTAGCGGGAGACAATGAGCAGTTCTTC	CASSLGRLAGDNEQFF
TRBV20-1	NA	NA	TRBJ1-1	TGCAGTGCCGAGCCCGGGATTGAAGCTTTCTTT	CSAEPGIEAFF
TRBV9	TRBD1	NA	TRBJ2-7	TGTGCCAGTGACAGGGACCACGAGCAGTACTTC	CASDRDHEQYF
TRBV7-6	NA	once	TRBJ2-7	TGTGCCAGCAGCTTAGGGGCGGGGACGGCGGCCTACGAGCAGTACTTC	CASSLGAGTAAYEQYF
TRBV7-8	NA	NA	TRBJ1-1	TGTGCCAGCAGCTTCCCAGGCTGGGGAGGGAACACTGAAGCTTTCTTT	CASSFPGWGGNTEAFF
TRBV18	NA	few	TRBJ2-1	TGTGCCAGCTCACCACCGAGCAGGGGGGCCTACAATGAGCAGTTCTTC	CASSPPSRGAYNEQFF
TRBV28	TRBD1	once	TRBJ1-5	TGTGCCAGCAGCCCGGGACAGCAAGGGTATCAGCCCCAGCATTTT	CASSPGQQGYQPQHF
TRBV7-8	TRBD1	NA	TRBJ1-2	TGTGCCAGCAGCTCCGGCTGGACAGGGACCTATGGCTACACCTTC	CASSSGWTGTYGYTF
TRBV24-1	TRBD2	few	TRBJ2-7	TGTGCCACCAGTGGCTCGACGGGAGGCGAGCAGTACTTC	CATSGSTGGEQYF
TRBV7-2	NA	once	TRBJ1-1	TGTGCCAGCAGCTTAGACAGGGCCCTTAACACTGAAGCTTTCTTT	CASSLDRALNTEAFF